A selection of T cell receptor beta chains follows, all from one sample in a study of siplizumab effects on memory and regulatory T cells. Repertoires were generated with immunoSEQ multiplex PCR, while TCRdb's copy carries only in-frame clones and drops some. The sample lists 110,000 or so clones; more than 85% were seen once. What was sequenced was CD4+ T cells sorted from blood. Every receptor here comes from a human donor in good health. Both conserved end residues are part of each CDR3. D genes are given only for firm matches. Clone sizes are given selectively: once, few, many, or a class where the clone is expanded.

J gene,D gene,V gene,clone size,CDR3 protein,CDR3 DNA
TRBJ2-2,NA,TRBV30,NA,CAWNSAGELFF,TGTGCCTGGAATAGTGCCGGGGAGCTGTTTTTT
TRBJ2-5,TRBD2,TRBV7-2,NA,CASSLSSSGGQETQYF,TGTGCCAGCAGCTTAAGTTCTAGCGGGGGTCAAGAGACCCAGTACTTC
TRBJ1-2,NA,TRBV2,NA,CASSLTAGTNYGYTF,TGTGCCAGCAGTCTTACGGCCGGGACAAACTATGGCTACACCTTC
TRBJ2-7,NA,TRBV19,NA,CASSKDPSYEQYF,TGTGCCAGTAGTAAGGACCCCTCCTACGAGCAGTACTTC
TRBJ1-1,NA,TRBV5-5,NA,CASSFEEGWGTEAFF,TGTGCCAGCAGCTTTGAGGAGGGCTGGGGCACTGAAGCTTTCTTT
TRBJ1-1,NA,TRBV27,NA,CASTPAQGNTEAFF,TGTGCCAGCACTCCCGCCCAGGGGAACACTGAAGCTTTCTTT
TRBJ1-1,NA,TRBV18,NA,CASSGRGNTEAFF,TGTGCCAGCTCAGGGCGGGGAAACACTGAAGCTTTCTTT
TRBJ1-2,NA,TRBV19,NA,CASSWTRDGYTF,TGTGCCAGTAGTTGGACAAGAGATGGCTACACCTTC
TRBJ2-1,NA,TRBV2,NA,CASLFYAEQFF,TGTGCCAGCTTGTTCTACGCTGAGCAGTTCTTC
TRBJ2-4,NA,TRBV2,NA,CASRGMNIQYF,TGTGCCAGCAGGGGGATGAACATTCAGTACTTC
TRBJ2-3,NA,TRBV12-5,NA,CASGLVKGGTDTQYF,TGTGCTAGTGGTTTGGTAAAGGGAGGCACAGATACGCAGTATTTT
TRBJ2-1,NA,TRBV11-2,NA,CASSLDPAYNEQFF,TGTGCCAGCAGCTTAGATCCCGCCTACAATGAGCAGTTCTTC
TRBJ1-1,TRBD1,TRBV4-3,NA,CASSRGSRTGTAEAFF,TGCGCCAGCAGCAGGGGGTCCAGGACAGGGACTGCTGAAGCTTTCTTT
TRBJ2-4,TRBD2,TRBV6-5,NA,CASSYGGLAGAQYF,TGTGCCAGCAGTTACGGGGGACTAGCGGGCGCTCAGTACTTC
TRBJ2-1,NA,TRBV5-4,once,CASSRVGDEQFF,TGTGCCAGCAGCCGGGTCGGGGATGAGCAGTTCTTC
TRBJ2-2,NA,TRBV9,NA,CASSPESRGSGGELFF,TGTGCCAGCAGCCCCGAGAGCCGAGGGAGTGGCGGGGAGCTGTTTTTT
TRBJ2-7,TRBD1,TRBV27,NA,CASSPRTGSYEQYF,TGTGCCAGCAGTCCGCGGACAGGGTCCTACGAGCAGTACTTC
TRBJ2-1,TRBD1,TRBV15,NA,CATSSLDRGLGEQFF,TGTGCCACCAGCAGTCTGGACAGGGGGCTAGGTGAGCAGTTCTTC
TRBJ2-7,NA,TRBV7-2,NA,CASSSRGSYEQYF,TGTGCCAGCAGCTCCAGGGGTTCCTACGAGCAGTACTTC
TRBJ1-1,NA,TRBV5-1,NA,CASSLNQYEVFF,TGCGCCAGCAGCTTGAACCAGTATGAAGTTTTCTTT
TRBJ1-2,NA,TRBV5-4,NA,CASSLRSAYGYTF,TGTGCCAGCAGCTTGAGGTCTGCTTATGGCTACACCTTC
TRBJ1-1,NA,TRBV5-4,NA,CASSLSVSTNTEAFF,TGTGCCAGCAGCTTGTCAGTCAGCACAAACACTGAAGCTTTCTTT
TRBJ2-7,TRBD1,TRBV2,NA,CASRPQGAQNEQYF,TGTGCCAGCAGACCACAGGGGGCGCAAAACGAGCAGTACTTC
TRBJ1-6,NA,TRBV6-5,NA,CASSEGGNSPLHF,TGTGCCAGCAGTGAAGGCGGTAATTCACCCCTCCACTTT
TRBJ2-1,TRBD2,TRBV7-2,NA,CASSRRTSGNNEQFF,TGTGCCAGCAGTCGAAGGACTAGCGGTAACAATGAGCAGTTCTTC
TRBJ2-3,NA,TRBV7-8,NA,CASSLDRRGTDTQYF,TGTGCCAGCAGCTTAGACCGTCGAGGGACCGATACGCAGTATTTT
TRBJ2-6,TRBD1,TRBV30,NA,CARDRASGGANVLTF,TGTGCCCGGGACAGGGCCTCTGGGGGGGCCAACGTCCTGACTTTC
TRBJ2-1,TRBD2,TRBV19,NA,CASSPEAGVEQFF,TGTGCCAGTAGTCCTGAAGCGGGAGTCGAGCAGTTCTTC
TRBJ2-5,TRBD2,TRBV6-5,NA,CASSYDGTSGRKTQYF,TGTGCCAGCAGTTACGATGGGACTAGCGGGAGGAAGACCCAGTACTTC
TRBJ2-7,TRBD2,TRBV4-1,NA,CASSQSPAAGVRYEQYF,TGCGCCAGCAGCCAATCCCCGGCAGCGGGGGTACGTTACGAGCAGTACTTC
TRBJ2-7,TRBD1,TRBV5-6,NA,CASSFATGTGDYEQYF,TGTGCCAGCAGCTTCGCGACCGGGACAGGGGACTACGAGCAGTACTTC